The 8 T cell receptor beta chains in this list originate from one sample, sequenced in a study of identical twins. TCRdb used MiXCR to reprocess the 5' RACE reads, holding one entry per CDR3 protein. The sample consists of 350,000 or so distinct CDR3 sequences, about 9% of them appearing once. Sample: naive T cells sorted from blood. The receptors were sampled from a woman aged 50 to 65 in good health.

The chain has TRBV11-2 and TRBJ2-2; D uncertain. Germline loops: CDR1 SGHAT, CDR2 FQNNGV. The CDR3 spans 14 residues. Trimming cost V 5 bases and J 8 bases, with 15 bases left between them. CDR3 sequence (DNA): TGTGCCAGCAGCATCGTCCCCAGAGCGGGGGAGCTGTTTTTT. It is translated as CASSIVPRAGELFF.

This clonotype was seen more than once but under ten times. V and J are TRBV7-9 and TRBJ2-3, with D unclear. Germline CDR1 SEHNR, CDR2 FQNEAQ (reference sequence). The V end was cut by 3 bases, the J end by 0 bases, with 10 bases between. This CDR3 contains 15 residues. For the CDR3, the DNA is TGTGCCAGCAGCTTGGGGTCTCCCAGCACAGATACGCAGTATTTT. Its protein is CASSLGSPSTDTQYF.

The chain carries TRBV27 and TRBJ2-5, with TRBD1 as a possible D gene (6 bases). In germline, CDR1 is MNHEY, CDR2 SMNVEV (reference sequence). Trimming pared 0 bases from V and 4 bases from J, leaving 12 bases between. The CDR3 spans 15 residues. In nucleotides, the CDR3 is TGTGCCAGCAGTTTATCGGGGGCTTTAGGAGAGACCCAGTACTTC. This codes for CASSLSGALGETQYF.

This clonotype was counted only a few times. This chain uses TRBV6-1 with TRBJ1-2; 11 bases align to TRBD1. This CDR3 is 12 amino acids long. Looked up from germline, CDR1 is MNHNS and CDR2 is SASEGT. Germline trimming cut 11 bases from V and 8 bases from J; bases unmatched to any gene: 7. CDR3 coding DNA: TGTGCCGGACGGACAGGGGGCGACGGCTACACCTTC. This gives the protein CAGRTGGDGYTF.

This chain connects TRBV25-1 to TRBJ2-1; 11 bases line up with TRBD1. V was pared by 6 bases and J by 8 bases, with 18 bases of the junction left unmatched. The CDR3 spans 18 residues. CDR1 and CDR2 (germline): MGHDK, SYGVNS. The CDR3 here is CASSLDRGRVDIRHEQFF. CDR3 in DNA: TGTGCCAGCAGCCTGGACAGGGGGCGCGTCGATATCAGGCATGAGCAGTTCTTC.

The table lists this clonotype with many counts. The V call is TRBV29-1, the J call TRBJ2-1; D ambiguous. The CDR3 length is 12 residues. Trimming cost V 8 bases and J 5 bases, with 13 bases left between them. Per the germline V gene, CDR1 is SQVTM and CDR2 is ANQGSEA. The CDR3: CSIEQFDNEQFF. CDR3 in DNA: TGCAGCATAGAGCAGTTCGACAATGAGCAGTTCTTC.

This clonotype showed up just a few times. V is TRBV14 and J is TRBJ1-1; D remains unclear. V was cut by 4 bases and J by 11 bases, with 11 bases left in between. This CDR3 is built from 11 residues. The germline CDR1 and CDR2 sequences are SGHDN and FVKESK. CDR3 DNA sequence: TGTGCCAGCAGCCCAGGAGTAAGTGCTTTCTTT. Translating it yields CASSPGVSAFF. Complete variable domain (other parts from reference TRBV14 and TRBJ1-1): EAGVTQFPSHSVIEKGQTVTLRCDPISGHDNLYWYRRVMGKEIKFLLHFVKESKQDESGMPNNRFLAERTGGTYSTLKVQPAELEDSGVYFCASSPGVSAFFGQGTRLTVV.

This chain links TRBV4-1 with TRBJ2-1, with D perhaps matching TRBD2 (6 bases). This CDR3 region has 14 residues. CDR1 MGHRA and CDR2 YSYEKL come from the germline V gene. V was clipped by 3 bases and J by 9 bases, with 15 bases between them. This CDR3 is CASSHGGSLSEQFF. The CDR3 bases are TGCGCCAGCAGCCATGGAGGGAGTCTTAGTGAGCAGTTCTTC.